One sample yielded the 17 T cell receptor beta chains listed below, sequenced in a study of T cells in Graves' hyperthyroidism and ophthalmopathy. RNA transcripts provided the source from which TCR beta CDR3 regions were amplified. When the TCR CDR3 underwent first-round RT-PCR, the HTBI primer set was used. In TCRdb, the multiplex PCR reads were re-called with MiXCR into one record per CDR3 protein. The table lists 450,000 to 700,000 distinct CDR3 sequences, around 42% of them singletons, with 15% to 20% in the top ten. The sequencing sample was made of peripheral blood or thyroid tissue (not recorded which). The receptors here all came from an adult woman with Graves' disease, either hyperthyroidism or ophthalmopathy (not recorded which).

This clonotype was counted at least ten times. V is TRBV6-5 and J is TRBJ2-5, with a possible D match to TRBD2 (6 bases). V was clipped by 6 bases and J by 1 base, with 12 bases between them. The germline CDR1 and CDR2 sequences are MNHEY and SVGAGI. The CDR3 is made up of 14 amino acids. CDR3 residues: CASSGGTRQETQYF. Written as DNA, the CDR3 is TGTGCCAGCAGCGGCGGGACCCGCCAAGAGACCCAGTACTTC.

CDR3 sequence reads: CASSPGQVQETQYF. The CDR3 DNA reads TGCGCCAGCAGTCCTGGGCAGGTTCAAGAGACCCAGTACTTC. J is TRBJ2-5 and V is TRBV5-1, with unresolved D. CDR3 length: 14 amino acids. CDR1 is SGHRS and CDR2 is YFSETQ in the germline V gene. The V gene lost 5 bases and the J gene lost 2 bases, with 13 bases spanning the gap.

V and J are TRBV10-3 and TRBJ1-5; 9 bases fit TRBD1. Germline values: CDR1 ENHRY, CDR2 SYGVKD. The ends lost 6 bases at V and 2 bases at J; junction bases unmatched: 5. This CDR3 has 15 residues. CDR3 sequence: CAIRPDRGGNQPQHF. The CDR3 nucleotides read TGTGCCATCAGACCGGACAGGGGAGGCAATCAGCCCCAGCATTTT.

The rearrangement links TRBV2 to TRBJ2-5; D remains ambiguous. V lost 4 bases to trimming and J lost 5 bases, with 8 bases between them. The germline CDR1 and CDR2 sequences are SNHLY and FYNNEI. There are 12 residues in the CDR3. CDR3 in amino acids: CASSGLGETQYF. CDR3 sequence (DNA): TGTGCCAGCAGTGGCCTGGGGGAGACCCAGTACTTC.

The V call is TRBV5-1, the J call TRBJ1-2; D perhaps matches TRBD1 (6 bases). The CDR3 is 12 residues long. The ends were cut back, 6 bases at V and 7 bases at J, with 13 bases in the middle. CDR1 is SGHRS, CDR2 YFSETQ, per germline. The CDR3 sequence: CASTEGGAGYTF. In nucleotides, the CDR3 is TGCGCCAGCACCGAAGGGGGTGCTGGCTACACCTTC. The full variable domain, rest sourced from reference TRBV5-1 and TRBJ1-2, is KAGVTQTPRYLIKTRGQQVTLSCSPISGHRSVSWYQQTPGQGLQFLFEYFSETQRNKGNFPGRFSGRQFSNSRSEMNVSTLELGDSALYLCASTEGGAGYTFGSGTRLTVV.

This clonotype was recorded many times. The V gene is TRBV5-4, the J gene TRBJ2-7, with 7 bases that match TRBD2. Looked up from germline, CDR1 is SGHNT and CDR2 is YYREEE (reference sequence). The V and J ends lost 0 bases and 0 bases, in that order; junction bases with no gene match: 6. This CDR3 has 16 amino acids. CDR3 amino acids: CASSLDPSGLSYEQYF. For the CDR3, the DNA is TGTGCCAGCAGCTTGGATCCTAGCGGACTCTCCTACGAGCAGTACTTC.

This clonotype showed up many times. CDR3 sequence reads: CSAKVSEPYEQYF. The CDR3 DNA reads TGCAGTGCTAAAGTTAGCGAACCCTACGAGCAGTACTTC. The chain combines TRBV20-1 with TRBJ2-7; D is perhaps TRBD2 (5 bases). Germline CDR1 reads DFQATT; CDR2 reads SNEGSKA (reference sequence). This CDR3 is built from 13 residues. Trimming cost V 4 bases and J 2 bases, with 12 bases left between them.

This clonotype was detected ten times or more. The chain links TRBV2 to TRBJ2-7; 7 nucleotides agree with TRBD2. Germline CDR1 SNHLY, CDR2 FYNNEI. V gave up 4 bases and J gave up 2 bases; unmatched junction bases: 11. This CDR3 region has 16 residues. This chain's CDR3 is CASSGVAGAIAYEQYF. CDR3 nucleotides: TGTGCCAGCAGTGGGGTAGCGGGCGCGATCGCCTACGAGCAGTACTTC.

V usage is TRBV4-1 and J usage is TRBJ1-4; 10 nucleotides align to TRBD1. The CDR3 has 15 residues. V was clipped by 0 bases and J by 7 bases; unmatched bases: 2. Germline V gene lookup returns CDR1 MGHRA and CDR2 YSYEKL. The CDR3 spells CASSQETGGSEKLFF. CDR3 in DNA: TGCGCCAGCAGCCAAGAGACAGGGGGCAGTGAAAAACTGTTTTTT.

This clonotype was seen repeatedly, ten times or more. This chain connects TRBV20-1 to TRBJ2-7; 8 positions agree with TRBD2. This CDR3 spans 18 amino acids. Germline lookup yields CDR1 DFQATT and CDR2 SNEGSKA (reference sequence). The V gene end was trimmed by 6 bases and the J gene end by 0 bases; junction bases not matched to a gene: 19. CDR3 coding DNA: TGCAGTGCGATCCCCCTGGGGCTAGCGGGTGCCAGCTCCTACGAGCAGTACTTC. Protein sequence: CSAIPLGLAGASSYEQYF.

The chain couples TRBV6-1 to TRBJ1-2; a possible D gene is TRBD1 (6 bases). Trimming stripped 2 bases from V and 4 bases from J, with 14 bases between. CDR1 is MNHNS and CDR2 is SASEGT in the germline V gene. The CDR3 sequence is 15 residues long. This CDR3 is CASSESQTGSYGYTF. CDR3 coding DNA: TGTGCCAGCAGTGAATCGCAGACAGGTTCCTATGGCTACACCTTC.

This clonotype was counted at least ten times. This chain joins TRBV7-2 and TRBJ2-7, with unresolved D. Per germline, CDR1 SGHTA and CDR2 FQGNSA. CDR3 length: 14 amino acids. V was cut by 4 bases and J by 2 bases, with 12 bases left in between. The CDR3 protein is CASSYLGGTYEQYF. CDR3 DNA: TGTGCCAGCAGCTACCTTGGCGGAACCTACGAGCAGTACTTC.

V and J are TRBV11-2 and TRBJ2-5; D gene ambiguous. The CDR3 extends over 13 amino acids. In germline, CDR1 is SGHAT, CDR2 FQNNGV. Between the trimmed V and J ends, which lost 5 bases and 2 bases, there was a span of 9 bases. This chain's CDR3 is CASSQRQQETQYF. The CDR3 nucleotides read TGTGCCAGCAGCCAGAGACAACAAGAGACCCAGTACTTC.

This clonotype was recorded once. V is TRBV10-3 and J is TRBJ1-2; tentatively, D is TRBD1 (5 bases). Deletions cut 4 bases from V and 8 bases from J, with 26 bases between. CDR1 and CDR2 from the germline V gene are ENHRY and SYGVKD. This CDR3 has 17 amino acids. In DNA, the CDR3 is TGTGCCATCAGTGCTTTGAGGGGCAGAACAGGTTCTGGAGGCTACACCTTC. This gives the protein CAISALRGRTGSGGYTF.

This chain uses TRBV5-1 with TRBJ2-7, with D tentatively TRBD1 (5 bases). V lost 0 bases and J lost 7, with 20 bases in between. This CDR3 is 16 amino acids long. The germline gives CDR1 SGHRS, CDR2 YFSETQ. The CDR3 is CASSLGQGVYTGEQYF. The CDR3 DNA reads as TGCGCCAGCAGCTTGGGGCAGGGCGTATACACCGGGGAGCAGTACTTC.

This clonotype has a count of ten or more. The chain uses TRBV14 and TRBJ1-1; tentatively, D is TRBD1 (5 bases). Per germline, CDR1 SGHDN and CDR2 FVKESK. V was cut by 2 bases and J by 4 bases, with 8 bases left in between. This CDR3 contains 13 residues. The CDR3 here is CASSQRGVTEAFF. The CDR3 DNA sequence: TGTGCCAGCAGCCAAAGGGGAGTCACTGAAGCTTTCTTT.

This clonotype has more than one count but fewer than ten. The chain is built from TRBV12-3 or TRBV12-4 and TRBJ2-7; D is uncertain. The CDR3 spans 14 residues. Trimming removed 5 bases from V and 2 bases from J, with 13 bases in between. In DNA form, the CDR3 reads TGTGCCAGCAGTCCCCGTTTGGGTACCTACGAGCAGTACTTC. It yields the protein CASSPRLGTYEQYF.